This T cell receptor (beta chain) was identified during a study of human T cells and chemical hapten exposure. Study summary: The use of 2% DPC on roughly 2 cm by roughly 2 cm of upper inner arm skin constituted sensitization. Each patch test put 0.01% DPC on the upper back, and results were read at 6 days.

TCRdb re-derived calls from the RACE reads in MiXCR, one entry per CDR3 protein. Found here are 70,000 to 80,000 distinct CDR3 sequences, approximately 35% of them singletons; the top ten hold 8.9%. Study-wide findings and caveats: Expanded TCRs produced significantly more large CDR3 similarity clusters than controls did. TCRs above 1 in 1000 frequency stayed constant with DPC sensitization.

Deletions cut 3 bases from V and 0 bases from J, with 15 bases between. Germline CDR1 and CDR2: KGHSH and LQKENI. The CDR3 covers 17 residues. The sample's time point: patch test 1, 2 weeks after DPC sensitization. Specified treatment: therapeutic diphenylcyclopropenone sensitization with weekly scalp DPC. With respect to this clonotype: The antigen is not known.

This specimen was whole blood, taken in connection with sensitization to the hapten diphenylcyclopropenone (DPC). V and J are TRBV18 and TRBJ1-5, with D possibly being TRBD1 (5 bases). The sequence was obtained from a man aged 40-49 years with alopecia areata. Some clones in this sample may be carry-over from other donors' samples. CDR3 in DNA: TGTGCCAGCTCACCGTTCCCGAGGGGACCTAGCAATCAGCCCCAGCATTTT. As protein: CASSPFPRGPSNQPQHF.